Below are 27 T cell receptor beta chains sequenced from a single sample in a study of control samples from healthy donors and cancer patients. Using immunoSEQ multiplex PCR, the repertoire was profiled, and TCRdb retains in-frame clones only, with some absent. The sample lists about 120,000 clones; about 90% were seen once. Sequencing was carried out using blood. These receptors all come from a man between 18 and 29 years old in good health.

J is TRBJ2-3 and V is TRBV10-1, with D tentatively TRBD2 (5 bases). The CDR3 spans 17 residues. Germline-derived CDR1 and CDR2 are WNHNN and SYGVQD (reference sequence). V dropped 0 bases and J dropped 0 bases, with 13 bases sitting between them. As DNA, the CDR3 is TGCGCCAGCAGTGAGTCTTCCCCCGGGATGAGCACAGATACGCAGTATTTT. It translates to CASSESSPGMSTDTQYF.

The CDR3 region has the DNA TGTGCCAGCAGCGGGGTGGTCCCGGGACAGGTCTCCTACAATGAGCAGTTCTTC. This translates into CASSGVVPGQVSYNEQFF. The chain couples TRBV9 to TRBJ2-1; 8 bases are shared with TRBD1. This CDR3 is 18 amino acids long. The germline V gene encodes CDR1 SGDLS and CDR2 YYNGEE. Trimming removed 3 bases from V and 0 bases from J; junction bases left unmatched: 11.

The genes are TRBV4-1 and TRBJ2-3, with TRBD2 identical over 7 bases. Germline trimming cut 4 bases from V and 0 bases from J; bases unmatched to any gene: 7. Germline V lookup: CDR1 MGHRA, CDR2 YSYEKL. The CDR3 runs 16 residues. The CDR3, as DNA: TGCGCCAGCAGCCCCAATGTGGGAGGGAGCACAGATACGCAGTATTTT. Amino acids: CASSPNVGGSTDTQYF.

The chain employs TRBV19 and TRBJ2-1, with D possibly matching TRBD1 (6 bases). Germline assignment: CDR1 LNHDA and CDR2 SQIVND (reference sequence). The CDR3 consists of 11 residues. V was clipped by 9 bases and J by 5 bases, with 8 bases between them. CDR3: CASRGNNEQFF. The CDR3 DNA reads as TGTGCCAGCAGGGGAAACAATGAGCAGTTCTTC.

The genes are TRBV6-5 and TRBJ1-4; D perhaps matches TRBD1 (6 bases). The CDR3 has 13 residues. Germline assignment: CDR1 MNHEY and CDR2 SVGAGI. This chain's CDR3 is CVAAGHFGEKLFF. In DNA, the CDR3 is TGTGTCGCCGCGGGACATTTTGGAGAAAAACTGTTTTTT.

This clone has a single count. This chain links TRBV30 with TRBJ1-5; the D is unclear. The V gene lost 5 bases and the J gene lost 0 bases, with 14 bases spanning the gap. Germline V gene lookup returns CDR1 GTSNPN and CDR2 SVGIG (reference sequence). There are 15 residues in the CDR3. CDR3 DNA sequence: TGTGCCTGGGCGAGGACCGCTAATAGCAATCAGCCCCAGCATTTT. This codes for CAWARTANSNQPQHF.

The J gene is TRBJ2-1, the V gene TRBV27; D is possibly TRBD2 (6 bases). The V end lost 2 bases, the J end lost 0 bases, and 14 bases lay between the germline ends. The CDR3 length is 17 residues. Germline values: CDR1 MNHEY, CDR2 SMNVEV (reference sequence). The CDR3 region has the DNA TGTGCCAGCAGTTTAAATAGCGGACTAAGCTCCTACAATGAGCAGTTCTTC. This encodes CASSLNSGLSSYNEQFF.

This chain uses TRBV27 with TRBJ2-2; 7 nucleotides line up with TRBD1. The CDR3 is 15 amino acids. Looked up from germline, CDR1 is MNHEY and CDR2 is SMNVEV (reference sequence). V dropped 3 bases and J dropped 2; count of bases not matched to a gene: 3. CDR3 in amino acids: CASSLGQPNTGELFF. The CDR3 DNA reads TGTGCCAGCAGTTTGGGACAGCCCAACACCGGGGAGCTGTTTTTT.

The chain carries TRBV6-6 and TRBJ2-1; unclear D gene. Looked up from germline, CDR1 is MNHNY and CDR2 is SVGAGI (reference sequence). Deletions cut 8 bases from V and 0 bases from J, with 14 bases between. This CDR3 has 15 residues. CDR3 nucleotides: TGTGCCAGCGGGTTGAAGGGAAGCTCCTACAATGAGCAGTTCTTC. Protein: CASGLKGSSYNEQFF.

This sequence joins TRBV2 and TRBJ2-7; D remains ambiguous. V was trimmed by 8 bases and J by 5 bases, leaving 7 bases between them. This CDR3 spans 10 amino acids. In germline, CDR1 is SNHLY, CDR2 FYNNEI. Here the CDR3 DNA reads TGTGCCAGCGGTCCAGACGAGCAGTACTTC. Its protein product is CASGPDEQYF.

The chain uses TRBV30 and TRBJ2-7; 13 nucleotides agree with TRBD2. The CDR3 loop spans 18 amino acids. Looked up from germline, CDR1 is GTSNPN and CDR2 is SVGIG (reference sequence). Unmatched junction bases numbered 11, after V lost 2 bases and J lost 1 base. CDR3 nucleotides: TGTGCCTGGAGTTTCCCCACAGGACTAGCGGGAGATTCCTACGAGCAGTACTTC. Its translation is CAWSFPTGLAGDSYEQYF.

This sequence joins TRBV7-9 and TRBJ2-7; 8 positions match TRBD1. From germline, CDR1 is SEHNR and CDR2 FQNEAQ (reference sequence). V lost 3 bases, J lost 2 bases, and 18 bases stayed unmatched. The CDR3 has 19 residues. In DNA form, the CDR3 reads TGTGCCAGCAGCTTTTCGTTAGGCAGGGGGCTAGCCTGGCCCTACGAGCAGTACTTC. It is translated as CASSFSLGRGLAWPYEQYF.

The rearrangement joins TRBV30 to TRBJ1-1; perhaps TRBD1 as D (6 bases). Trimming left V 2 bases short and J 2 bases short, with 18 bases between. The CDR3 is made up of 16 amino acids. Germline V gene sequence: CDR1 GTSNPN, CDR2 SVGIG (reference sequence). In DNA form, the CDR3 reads TGTGCCTGGAGTCACAAATTAGGGGGGGAAAACACTGAAGCTTTCTTT. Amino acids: CAWSHKLGGENTEAFF.

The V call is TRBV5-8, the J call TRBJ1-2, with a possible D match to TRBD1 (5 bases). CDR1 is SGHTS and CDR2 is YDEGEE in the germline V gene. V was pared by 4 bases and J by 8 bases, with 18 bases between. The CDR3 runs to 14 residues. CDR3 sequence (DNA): TGTGCCAGCAGCCTACTCTCAGGGTCAGGGGGCTACACCTTC. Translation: CASSLLSGSGGYTF.

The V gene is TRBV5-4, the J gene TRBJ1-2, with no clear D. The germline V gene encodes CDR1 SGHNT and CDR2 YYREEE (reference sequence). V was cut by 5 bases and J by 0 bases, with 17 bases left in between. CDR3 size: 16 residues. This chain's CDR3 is CASSPNRAPANYGYTF. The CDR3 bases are TGTGCCAGCAGTCCTAACCGGGCCCCAGCTAACTATGGCTACACCTTC. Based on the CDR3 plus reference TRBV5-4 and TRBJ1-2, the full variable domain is ETGVTQSPTHLIKTRGQQVTLRCSSQSGHNTVSWYQQALGQGPQFIFQYYREEENGRGNFPPRFSGLQFPNYSSELNVNALELDDSALYLCASSPNRAPANYGYTFGSGTRLTVV.

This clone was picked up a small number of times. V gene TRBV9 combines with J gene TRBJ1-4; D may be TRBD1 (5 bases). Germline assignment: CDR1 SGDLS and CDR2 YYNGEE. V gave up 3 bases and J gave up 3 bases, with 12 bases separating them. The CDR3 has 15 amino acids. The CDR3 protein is CASSARDEANEKLFF. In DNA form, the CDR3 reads TGTGCCAGCAGCGCCCGGGACGAAGCTAATGAAAAACTGTTTTTT.

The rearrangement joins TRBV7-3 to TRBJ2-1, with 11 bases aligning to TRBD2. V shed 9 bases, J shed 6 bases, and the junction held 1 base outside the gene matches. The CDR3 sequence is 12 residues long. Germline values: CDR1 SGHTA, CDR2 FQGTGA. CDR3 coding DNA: TGTGCCAGTGGGACTAGCGGCAATGAGCAGTTCTTC. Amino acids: CASGTSGNEQFF.

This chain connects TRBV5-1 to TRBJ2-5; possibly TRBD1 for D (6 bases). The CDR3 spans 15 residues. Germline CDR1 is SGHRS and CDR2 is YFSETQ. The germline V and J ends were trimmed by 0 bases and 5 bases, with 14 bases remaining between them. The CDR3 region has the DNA TGCGCCAGCAGCTTGGATGCAGGGGTGTGGGAGACCCAGTACTTC. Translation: CASSLDAGVWETQYF.

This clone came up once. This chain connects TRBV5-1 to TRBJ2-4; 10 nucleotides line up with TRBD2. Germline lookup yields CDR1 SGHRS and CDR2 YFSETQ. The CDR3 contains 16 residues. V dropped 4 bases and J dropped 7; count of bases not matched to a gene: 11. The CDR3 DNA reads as TGCGCCAGCAGCCTTACACTAGCGGGGACGGGTAACATTCAGTACTTC. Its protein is CASSLTLAGTGNIQYF.

CDR3 sequence: CASSLRGQGYEQYF. For the CDR3, the DNA is TGTGCCAGCAGTTTAAGGGGACAGGGGTACGAGCAGTACTTC. The genes are TRBV27 and TRBJ2-7; 10 bases line up with TRBD1. The CDR3 has 14 amino acids. V lost 2 bases, J lost 4 bases, and 2 bases stayed unmatched. Germline V gives CDR1 MNHEY, CDR2 SMNVEV (reference sequence).

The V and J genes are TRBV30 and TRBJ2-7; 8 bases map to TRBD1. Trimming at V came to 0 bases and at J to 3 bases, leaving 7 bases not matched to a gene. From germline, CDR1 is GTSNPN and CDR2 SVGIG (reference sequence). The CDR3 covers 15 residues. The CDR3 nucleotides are TGTGCCTGGAGTGTACAAGGGACAGGAAACTACGAGCAGTACTTC. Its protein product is CAWSVQGTGNYEQYF.

In DNA, the CDR3 is TGTGCCAGTAGTATTTTGGTAGCGGAGACCCAGTACTTC. Protein: CASSILVAETQYF. The chain is built from TRBV19 and TRBJ2-5; D may be TRBD2 (5 bases). V dropped 3 bases and J dropped 5 bases, with 10 bases sitting between them. Germline assignment: CDR1 LNHDA and CDR2 SQIVND (reference sequence). The CDR3 covers 13 residues.

This chain's CDR3 is CASSEVRQNTGELFF. Written as DNA, the CDR3 is TGTGCCAGCAGTGAAGTAAGGCAGAACACCGGGGAGCTGTTTTTT. The rearrangement links TRBV2 to TRBJ2-2; D is ambiguous. This CDR3 comprises 15 residues. Trimming removed 1 base from V and 1 base from J, with 7 bases in between. The germline V gene has CDR1 SNHLY and CDR2 FYNNEI.

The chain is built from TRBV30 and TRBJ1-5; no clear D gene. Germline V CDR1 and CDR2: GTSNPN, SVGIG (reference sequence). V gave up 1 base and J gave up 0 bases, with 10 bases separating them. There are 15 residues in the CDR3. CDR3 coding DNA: TGTGCCTGGAGTGACATACCCTTTAGCAATCAGCCCCAGCATTTT. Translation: CAWSDIPFSNQPQHF.

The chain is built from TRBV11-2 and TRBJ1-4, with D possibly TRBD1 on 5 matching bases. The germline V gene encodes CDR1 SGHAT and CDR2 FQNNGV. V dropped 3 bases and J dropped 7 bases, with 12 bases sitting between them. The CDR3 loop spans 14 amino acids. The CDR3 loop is CASSFPGTTEKLFF. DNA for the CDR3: TGTGCCAGCAGCTTTCCCGGGACCACTGAAAAACTGTTTTTT.

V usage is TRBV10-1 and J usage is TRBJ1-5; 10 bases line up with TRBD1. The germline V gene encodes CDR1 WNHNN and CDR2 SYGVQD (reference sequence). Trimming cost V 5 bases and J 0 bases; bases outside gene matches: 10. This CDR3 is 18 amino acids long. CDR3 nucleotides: TGCGCCAGCAGTTTTCCCCGGGACAGGGGATATAGCAATCAGCCCCAGCATTTT. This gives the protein CASSFPRDRGYSNQPQHF.

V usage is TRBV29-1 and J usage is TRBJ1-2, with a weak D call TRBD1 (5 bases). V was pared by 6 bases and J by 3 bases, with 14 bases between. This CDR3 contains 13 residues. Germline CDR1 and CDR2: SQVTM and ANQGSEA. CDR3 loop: CSVGTGGDYGYTF. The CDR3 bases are TGCAGCGTCGGAACAGGAGGCGACTATGGCTACACCTTC.